These 19 T cell receptor beta chains originate from one sample sequenced in a study of a mutant IDH1 vaccine in newly diagnosed glioma. Time point of the sample: week 47, end of study. Vaccination used 300 ug of mutant IDH1 20-mer peptide per dose, with topical imiquimod. TCRdb's copy holds only in-frame clones and misses some; the assay was immunoSEQ multiplex PCR. The table lists some 62,000 clones, around 86% of them singletons. Their cognate antigens are unknown. The starting material was PBMCs, obtained from a glioma patient whose treatment included an IDH1 peptide vaccine. The receptors shown here come from a man under 40 with glioma.

The chain is built from TRBV7-9 and TRBJ1-1; D remains ambiguous. The CDR3 is 13 residues long. The V end lost 0 bases, the J end lost 2 bases, and 4 bases lay between the germline ends. Germline loops: CDR1 SEHNR, CDR2 FQNEAQ (reference sequence). CDR3 protein: CASSLALNTEAFF. CDR3 nucleotide sequence: TGTGCCAGCAGCTTAGCCCTTAACACTGAAGCTTTCTTT.

The gene calls are TRBV2 and TRBJ2-5; 8 nucleotides align to TRBD1. This CDR3 contains 14 residues. Germline assignment: CDR1 SNHLY and CDR2 FYNNEI. J lost 5 bases, V lost 7 bases, and 9 bases had no gene match. DNA of the CDR3: TGTGCCAGCACTCGACAGGGGCCTAGGGAGACCCAGTACTTC. Its translation: CASTRQGPRETQYF.

This clone appeared once. This chain joins TRBV7-9 and TRBJ2-7; D is perhaps TRBD1 (6 bases). V was shortened by 1 base and J by 7 bases, with 26 bases between the two germline ends. Germline CDR1 is SEHNR and CDR2 is FQNEAQ (reference sequence). The CDR3 extends over 18 amino acids. This CDR3 reads CASSLEFGWAGENQEQYF. The CDR3 coding sequence is TGTGCCAGCAGCTTAGAATTCGGGTGGGCAGGGGAGAATCAAGAGCAGTACTTC.

This chain joins TRBV4-1 and TRBJ2-6; 7 bases line up with TRBD2. V lost 5 bases, J lost 0 bases, and 7 bases stayed unmatched. The CDR3 runs to 17 residues. The germline V gene encodes CDR1 MGHRA and CDR2 YSYEKL. CDR3 nucleotide sequence: TGCGCCAGCAGCTCAGCGGGGAGAAGCTCTGGGGCCAACGTCCTGACTTTC. Protein sequence: CASSSAGRSSGANVLTF.

This chain uses TRBV6-5 with TRBJ1-1; 11 bases are shared with TRBD1. Trimming removed 2 bases from V and 5 bases from J; junction bases left unmatched: 4. Germline CDR1 is MNHEY and CDR2 is SVGAGI. The CDR3 has 15 residues. The CDR3 DNA reads TGTGCCAGCAGTTACAGGGACAGGGGGGGTACTGAAGCTTTCTTT. It specifies CASSYRDRGGTEAFF.

J is TRBJ2-1 and V is TRBV18, with TRBD1 matching 9 bases. The trim removed 4 bases at V and 2 bases at J, leaving 6 bases unmatched. CDR3 length: 16 amino acids. The germline V gene has CDR1 KGHSH and CDR2 LQKENI. The CDR3 bases are TGTGCCAGCTCACAGGACAGGGGACGCACCTACAATGAGCAGTTCTTC. Its protein product is CASSQDRGRTYNEQFF.

This sequence joins TRBV6-1 and TRBJ1-4; possible D gene TRBD1, 6 bases. The CDR3 has 14 amino acids. Trimming pared 2 bases from V and 6 bases from J, leaving 10 bases between. The germline V gene has CDR1 MNHNS and CDR2 SASEGT. The CDR3 region is CASSELGADEKLFF. The CDR3 DNA is TGTGCCAGCAGTGAATTGGGGGCGGATGAAAAACTGTTTTTT.

The chain recombines TRBV20-1 with TRBJ1-4; D remains ambiguous. Germline CDR1 and CDR2: DFQATT and SNEGSKA (reference sequence). The V end was cut by 4 bases, the J end by 11 bases, with 11 bases between. CDR3 size: 11 residues. The CDR3 loop reads CSAKGGSKLFF. The CDR3 nucleotides read TGCAGTGCTAAGGGAGGGTCTAAACTGTTTTTT.

The chain employs TRBV5-4 and TRBJ2-7; TRBD1 agrees at 9 bases. The length of the CDR3 is 15 residues. Germline loops: CDR1 SGHNT, CDR2 YYREEE (reference sequence). After removal of 4 bases from V and 5 bases from J, the junction contained 10 bases not matched to a gene. Written as DNA, the CDR3 is TGTGCCAGCAGCCTAGGGGGACAGGGAACGGACGAGCAGTACTTC. It yields the protein CASSLGGQGTDEQYF.

This clone was observed a single time. The chain combines TRBV5-1 with TRBJ1-2; 9 positions match TRBD1. The V gene end was trimmed by 4 bases and the J gene end by 5 bases; junction bases not matched to a gene: 6. CDR3 length: 14 amino acids. Germline values: CDR1 SGHRS, CDR2 YFSETQ. CDR3 coding DNA: TGCGCCAGCAGCAGCGTCGGACAGGGGTATGGCTACACCTTC. Translated, it gives CASSSVGQGYGYTF.

This rearrangement joins TRBV19 to TRBJ1-6; unclear D gene. The CDR3 has 13 residues. The ends were cut back, 3 bases at V and 9 bases at J, with 9 bases in the middle. Germline V CDR1 and CDR2: LNHDA, SQIVND (reference sequence). The CDR3 sequence: CASSIFVGSPLHF. In nucleotides, the CDR3 is TGTGCCAGTAGTATCTTTGTGGGTTCACCCCTCCACTTT.

The chain combines TRBV6-1 with TRBJ1-5; 8 bases map to TRBD1. V lost 4 bases, J lost 5 bases, and 4 bases stayed unmatched. Germline V gene data show CDR1 as MNHNS and CDR2 as SASEGT. CDR3 length: 14 amino acids. CDR3 DNA sequence: TGTGCCAGCAGTGCCGGGACAGGTCATCAGCCCCAGCATTTT. This sequence encodes CASSAGTGHQPQHF.

The J gene is TRBJ2-2, the V gene TRBV27, with 11 bases identical to TRBD1. This CDR3 is built from 16 residues. J gave up 6 bases and V 3 bases, and 6 bases lay outside the gene matches. Germline values: CDR1 MNHEY, CDR2 SMNVEV (reference sequence). CDR3 in DNA: TGTGCCAGCAGTTTTTCCGGACAGGGGGCTGCCGGGGAGCTGTTTTTT. Translated, it gives CASSFSGQGAAGELFF.

This clone was observed a few times. The chain combines TRBV6-5 with TRBJ1-1; D is unresolved. Trimming took off 2 bases at V and 0 bases at J, with 7 bases between the two ends. Germline-derived CDR1 and CDR2 are MNHEY and SVGAGI. CDR3 length: 14 amino acids. Here the CDR3 DNA reads TGTGCCAGCAGTTACAGACTAATGAACACTGAAGCTTTCTTT. Translated, it gives CASSYRLMNTEAFF.

As to this clone: At one of its ends the junction is not consistent with the germline gene, which may arise from a read error. V is TRBV19 and J is TRBJ2-3; D is ambiguous. The CDR3 has 20 amino acids. The germline V gene has CDR1 LNHDA and CDR2 SQIVND (reference sequence). The CDR3 nucleotides are TGTGCCAGTAGTCCCCGACCCCAAGACTTTTGGCCGAGGATCACAAATACGCAGTATTTT. Translated, it gives CASSPRPQDFWPRITNTQYF. Full variable domain (remainder filled in from reference TRBV19 and TRBJ2-3): DGGITQSPKYLFRKEGQNVTLSCEQNLNHDAMYWYRQDPGQGLRLIYYSQIVNDFQKGDIAEGYSVSREKKESFPLTVTSAQKNPTAFYLCASSPRPQDFWPRITNTQYFGPGTRLTVL.

V is TRBV10-3 and J is TRBJ2-5; no firm D call. The DNA end favors TRBJ2-7, so the J call may be wrong. This CDR3 spans 13 amino acids. Looked up from germline, CDR1 is ENHRY and CDR2 is SYGVKD. The DNA of the CDR3 is TGTGCCATCAGTGACGGCCGTCCCTACGAGCAGTACTTC. It specifies CAISDGRPYEQYF.

This rearrangement joins TRBV2 to TRBJ1-2; unclear D gene. Trimming removed 8 bases from V and 5 bases from J, with 15 bases in between. The germline gives CDR1 SNHLY, CDR2 FYNNEI. The CDR3 sequence is 13 residues long. CDR3 DNA: TGTGCCAGCGACGACCAAGGTCGATATGGCTACACCTTC. Translating gives CASDDQGRYGYTF.

The V call is TRBV5-1, the J call TRBJ2-1; the D is unclear. The V and J ends lost 2 bases and 3 bases respectively, with 15 bases between them. This CDR3 region has 16 residues. CDR1 and CDR2 from the germline V gene are SGHRS and YFSETQ. CDR3 in DNA: TGCGCCAGCAGCTTCCTCACGGGTGGGTTCTACAATGAGCAGTTCTTC. Protein: CASSFLTGGFYNEQFF.

The gene calls are TRBV13 and TRBJ1-2; D is possibly TRBD1 (5 bases). There are 14 residues in the CDR3. Germline V gives CDR1 PRHDT, CDR2 FYEKMQ (reference sequence). With 5 bases removed from V and 3 bases from J, the gap between germline ends came to 13 bases. For the CDR3, the DNA is TGTGCCAGCAGCCAGATCACAGGAGACTATGGCTACACCTTC. It is translated as CASSQITGDYGYTF.